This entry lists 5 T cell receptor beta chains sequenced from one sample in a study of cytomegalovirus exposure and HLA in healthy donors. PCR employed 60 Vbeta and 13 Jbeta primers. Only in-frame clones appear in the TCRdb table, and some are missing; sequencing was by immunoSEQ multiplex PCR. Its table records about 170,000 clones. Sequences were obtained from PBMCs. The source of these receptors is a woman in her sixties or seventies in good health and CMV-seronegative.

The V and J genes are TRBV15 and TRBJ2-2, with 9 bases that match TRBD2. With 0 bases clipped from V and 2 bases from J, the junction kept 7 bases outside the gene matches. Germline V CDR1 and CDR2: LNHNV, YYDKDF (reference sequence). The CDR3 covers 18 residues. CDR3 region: CATSRDSSGAYNTGELFF. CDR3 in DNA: TGTGCCACCAGCAGAGATTCTAGCGGGGCCTATAACACCGGGGAGCTGTTTTTT.

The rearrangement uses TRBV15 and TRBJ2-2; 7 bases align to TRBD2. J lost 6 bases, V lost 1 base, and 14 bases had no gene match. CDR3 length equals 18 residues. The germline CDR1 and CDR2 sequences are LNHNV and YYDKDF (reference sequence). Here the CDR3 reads CATSRGRWGGREAGELFF. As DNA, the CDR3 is TGTGCCACCAGCAGAGGGCGGTGGGGCGGGAGAGAAGCCGGGGAGCTGTTTTTT.

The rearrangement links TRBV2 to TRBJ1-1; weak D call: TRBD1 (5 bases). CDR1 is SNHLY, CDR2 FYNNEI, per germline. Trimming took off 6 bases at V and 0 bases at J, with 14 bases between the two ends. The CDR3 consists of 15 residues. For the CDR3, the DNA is TGTGCCAGCAGCGCCCTAGGGGTGGTGAACACTGAAGCTTTCTTT. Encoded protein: CASSALGVVNTEAFF.

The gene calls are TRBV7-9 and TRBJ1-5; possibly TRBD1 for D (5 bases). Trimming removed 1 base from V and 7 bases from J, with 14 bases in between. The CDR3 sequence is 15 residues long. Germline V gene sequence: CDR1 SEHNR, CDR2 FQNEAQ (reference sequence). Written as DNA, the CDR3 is TGTGCCAGCAGCTTAGTTGGGACTCGGTACCAGCCCCAGCATTTT. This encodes CASSLVGTRYQPQHF.

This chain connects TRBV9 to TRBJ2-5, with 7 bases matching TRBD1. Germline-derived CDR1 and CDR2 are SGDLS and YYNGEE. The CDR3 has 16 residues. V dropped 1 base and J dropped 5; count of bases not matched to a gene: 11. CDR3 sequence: CASSVRTGTQGETQYF. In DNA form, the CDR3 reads TGTGCCAGCAGCGTACGGACGGGGACACAGGGGGAGACCCAGTACTTC.